Listed here is a single TCR beta chain. This receptor's antigen is unknown. Per-base qualities were not stored, and no clone one base away is much larger. The ImmunoSEQ Assay (Adaptive Biotechnologies) was used to immunosequence the CDR3 regions of the TCR beta chain. The paper's data handling went like this. The ImmunoSEQ Analyzer platform was used to export TCRB rearrangements, read counts, read proportions and gene usage. T-cell clonality was calculated on productive rearrangements as 1 minus Pielou's evenness. In the clonal space homeostasis analysis, clonotypes were sorted into rare, small, medium, large or hyperexpanded (0.01 to 1 of the repertoire) bins. TCR productive clonality was compared across immune clusters C1, C2 and C3 using the Wilcoxon rank sum test. In its TCRdb copy, this immuneACCESS table keeps in-frame sequences only and misses some clones. Where compared with another copy, unresolved V genes explain less than half of these, and the others have no known cause. V, J and clone size derive from that table, while D and trimming were established from the DNA sequence. Counted in this sample were 2,700 or so clones; around 70% of them appeared once. The ten largest clones represent less than 20% of the sample.

The CDR3, from cysteine to phenylalanine, totals 14 residues. CDR3 DNA only is kept here, 42 bases in frame from base 1. Reading the germline V gene gives CDR1 MNHEY and CDR2 SVGAGI. V drops 4 bases and J drops 8 bases, leaving 12 bases in between. The specimens were post-treatment primary, local recurrence and metastasis tumors obtained from patients with a poor prognosis. The sample originates from a study of the immune and genomic landscape of osteosarcoma (dated by TCRdb to the early 2020s). About the full investigation: A total of around 47 pediatric and adult patients with high-grade osteosarcoma made up the overall cohort, and the median age at diagnosis was approximately 27 years (range roughly 5-81). To define immunogenic potential, the study profiled osteosarcoma specimens using whole genome, RNA and T-cell receptor sequencing along with immunohistochemistry and reverse phase protein arrays. Three patients contributed a couple of samples from the same tumor site. The cohort was enriched for poor-risk disease, with 73% showing unfavorable pathologic response to standard therapy and more than 65% deceased. Patients in the overall cohort were roughly 60% male, and roughly 77% presented with localized disease at diagnosis. The goal of the study was to explain why immune checkpoint inhibitors have shown limited clinical activity in osteosarcoma. To characterize the osteosarcoma immunogenomic landscape, the TCR sequencing results were combined with transcriptome, protein array and immunostaining data. Broad study findings and their caveats: Matched blood was collected from only a couple of patients, alongside the frozen tumor specimens. Productive TCR clonality was found to be low overall, with an average of 0.09 and a maximum of 0.3, which suggested limited T-cell clonal expansion. Clonality benchmarks were derived from external normal skin and healthy peripheral blood data rather than from matched normal tissue. TCR productive clonality was higher in the immune-hot C3 cluster than the cold C1 cluster but still low overall. In five cases, a single hyperexpanded clone dominated the repertoire, and each of these five cases had fewer than 100 T-cell clonotypes. Sample size was not determined by any statistical method, because osteosarcoma is rare and every possible sample was collected.

What was sequenced was tumor tissue from a local recurrence in the femur. The cell subset or site tag for this specimen amounts to: locally recurrent osteosarcoma tumor. Here the chain combines TRBV6-5 and TRBJ1-6; the D gene is perhaps TRBD1, on 6 matching bases. The source is a man aged 18 to 30 with osteosarcoma. The age is the age at diagnosis. The nucleotides are TGTGCCAGCAGTTCTGGCAGGGGTGATTCACCCCTCCACTTT. It encodes CASSSGRGDSPLHF.